One and the same sample provided the 17 T cell receptor beta chains below, sequenced in a study of T-cell memory formation after mild COVID-19. Using its own MiXCR run on the 5' RACE reads, TCRdb lists one record per CDR3 protein. Here the sample spans a few hundred thousand distinct CDR3 sequences, approximately 10% being singletons. Material: PBMCs or a T cell subset sorted from them (not recorded which). The receptors originated from a man aged 18-30 years who had mild COVID-19 (a few samples of this study predate the infection). Cell type and time point are not known.

Ten or more counts support this clonotype. This sequence joins TRBV6-6 and TRBJ2-2, with TRBD1 identical over 9 bases. CDR3 length: 16 amino acids. Germline trimming cut 6 bases from V and 0 bases from J; bases unmatched to any gene: 5. Germline values: CDR1 MNHNY, CDR2 SVGAGI (reference sequence). CDR3 sequence: CASSPRQGANTGELFF. The CDR3 nucleotides are TGTGCCAGCAGCCCAAGACAGGGGGCGAACACCGGGGAGCTGTTTTTT.

There are many counts of this clonotype. The chain's CDR3 is CASSLRGEKLFF. Here the CDR3 DNA reads TGTGCCAGCAGTCTTAGGGGGGAAAAACTGTTTTTT. The V and J genes are TRBV12-3 or TRBV12-4 and TRBJ1-4, with D possibly matching TRBD1 (6 bases). CDR3 size: 12 residues. V was pared by 5 bases and J by 8 bases, with 9 bases between.

The chain uses TRBV10-3 and TRBJ2-3; tentative D call: TRBD2 (7 bases). V was cut by 5 bases and J by 2 bases, with 14 bases left in between. There are 15 residues in the CDR3. The germline CDR1 and CDR2 sequences are ENHRY and SYGVKD. CDR3 bases: TGTGCCATCAGTATGTGGGGGGGCTACACAGATACGCAGTATTTT. As protein: CAISMWGGYTDTQYF.

This clonotype has a handful of counts. The chain is built from TRBV20-1 and TRBJ2-1, with D perhaps matching TRBD1 (6 bases). Germline V gives CDR1 DFQATT, CDR2 SNEGSKA (reference sequence). This CDR3 contains 11 residues. Trimming left V 5 bases short and J 7 bases short, with 9 bases between. The CDR3 spells CSAYTGNEQFF. CDR3 sequence (DNA): TGCAGTGCTTACACAGGGAATGAGCAGTTCTTC.

This clonotype was found many times. This chain joins TRBV2 and TRBJ2-5; possible D gene TRBD1, 8 bases. The germline gives CDR1 SNHLY, CDR2 FYNNEI. Trimming shortened V by 7 bases and J by 4 bases, and 13 bases separated the two germline ends. This CDR3 has 13 residues. The CDR3 loop is CASKDREGETQYF. The DNA of the CDR3 is TGTGCCAGCAAGGACAGGGAGGGAGAGACCCAGTACTTC. The whole variable domain, filled in from reference TRBV2 and TRBJ2-5, reads EPEVTQTPSHQVTQMGQEVILRCVPISNHLYFYWYRQILGQKVEFLVSFYNNEISEKSEIFDDQFSVERPDGSNFTLKIRSTKLEDSAMYFCASKDREGETQYFGPGTRLLVL.

The chain recombines TRBV4-1 with TRBJ1-1; D remains ambiguous. The CDR3 has 16 residues. Trimming removed 0 bases at V and 0 bases at J, with 11 bases between. Germline V gene lookup returns CDR1 MGHRA and CDR2 YSYEKL. The CDR3: CASSQDPSPMNTEAFF. CDR3 nucleotide sequence: TGCGCCAGCAGCCAAGATCCTTCCCCCATGAACACTGAAGCTTTCTTT.

This chain uses TRBV7-2 with TRBJ2-1; D gene uncertain. Trimming stripped 5 bases from V and 6 bases from J, with 14 bases between. The CDR3 sequence is 14 residues long. CDR1 and CDR2 (germline): SGHTA, FQGNSA. CDR3 loop: CASSQPYSANEQFF. In nucleotides, the CDR3 is TGTGCCAGCAGCCAGCCATATAGTGCCAATGAGCAGTTCTTC.

This clonotype was picked up many times. J is TRBJ1-1 and V is TRBV6-2 or TRBV6-3; no clear D. The V gene lost 6 bases and the J gene lost 12 bases, with 17 bases spanning the gap. The V gene's germline CDR1 is MNHEY and CDR2 SVGEGT. CDR3 size: 12 residues. Here the CDR3 DNA reads TGTGCCAGCAGCCCCGCTCTACGAACGACTTTCTTT. Translated: CASSPALRTTFF.

This clonotype was detected many times. V is TRBV7-7 and J is TRBJ2-5; D uncertain. The CDR3 extends over 12 amino acids. Trimming took 5 bases from V and 1 from J, leaving 5 bases between them. Germline lookup yields CDR1 SSHAT and CDR2 FNYEAQ (reference sequence). The CDR3 reads CASSPVQETQYF. The CDR3 nucleotides are TGTGCCAGCAGCCCGGTCCAAGAGACCCAGTACTTC. Variable domain in full (rest from reference TRBV7-7 and TRBJ2-5): GAGVSQSPRYKVTKRGQDVTLRCDPISSHATLYWYQQALGQGPEFLTYFNYEAQPDKSGLPSDRFSAERPEGSISTLTIQRTEQRDSAMYRCASSPVQETQYFGPGTRLLVL.

In its sample, this clonotype was seen many times. The CDR3 here is CASRGSYEQYF. The CDR3 DNA reads as TGTGCCAGCAGGGGCTCCTACGAGCAGTACTTC. This chain connects TRBV7-9 to TRBJ2-7; D is unresolved. V dropped 6 bases and J dropped 0 bases, with 3 bases sitting between them. CDR3 size: 11 residues. Germline V gene lookup returns CDR1 SEHNR and CDR2 FQNEAQ (reference sequence).

There are a few counts of this clonotype. The rearrangement uses TRBV5-4 and TRBJ2-1, with 7 bases identical to TRBD1. Trimming at V came to 3 bases and at J to 6 bases, leaving 9 bases not matched to a gene. CDR3 length: 15 amino acids. From germline, CDR1 is SGHNT and CDR2 YYREEE (reference sequence). The CDR3 DNA reads TGTGCCAGCAGCTGGGGGACAGCCCCTGGCAATGAGCAGTTCTTC. It codes for CASSWGTAPGNEQFF.

CDR3 residues: CASRKETYTDTQYF. The CDR3 coding sequence is TGTGCCAGCCGGAAGGAGACCTACACAGATACGCAGTATTTT. The chain combines TRBV6-1 with TRBJ2-3; D is unresolved. Trimming pared 8 bases from V and 2 bases from J, leaving 14 bases between. In germline, CDR1 is MNHNS, CDR2 SASEGT. The CDR3 covers 14 residues.

The rearrangement joins TRBV4-2 to TRBJ2-3, with D hard to call. The CDR3 extends over 13 amino acids. V was clipped by 8 bases and J by 2 bases, with 11 bases between them. CDR1 LGHNA and CDR2 YNFKEQ come from the germline V gene. As DNA, the CDR3 is TGTGCCAGCGGGGAAACCATCACAGATACGCAGTATTTT. Translation gives CASGETITDTQYF.

This clonotype showed up just a few times. V and J are TRBV29-1 and TRBJ2-7, with a tentative D call TRBD1 (6 bases). The CDR3 runs to 16 residues. Per the germline V gene, CDR1 is SQVTM and CDR2 is ANQGSEA. Trimming removed 1 base at V and 0 bases at J, with 16 bases between. CDR3 nucleotide sequence: TGCAGCGTTGAAGGAGCCCAGGGGAAGGGCTCCTACGAGCAGTACTTC. Translating gives CSVEGAQGKGSYEQYF.

This clonotype showed up just a few times. The CDR3 spells CASTYASSRLDEQFF. In DNA, the CDR3 is TGTGCCAGCACCTACGCCTCTAGCAGGCTGGATGAGCAGTTCTTC. This chain links TRBV6-5 with TRBJ2-1; tentatively, D is TRBD2 (5 bases). Between the trimmed V and J ends, which lost 7 bases and 8 bases, there was a span of 21 bases. The CDR3 is 15 residues long. Looked up from germline, CDR1 is MNHEY and CDR2 is SVGAGI.

This clonotype was seen a few times. This sequence joins TRBV7-2 and TRBJ1-6, with D possibly TRBD1 on 5 matching bases. Per the germline V gene, CDR1 is SGHTA and CDR2 is FQGNSA. V was shortened by 1 base and J by 6 bases, with 13 bases between the two germline ends. The CDR3 has 16 amino acids. The CDR3: CASSLGAGQVNSPLHF. CDR3 nucleotide sequence: TGTGCCAGCAGCTTAGGCGCGGGGCAGGTTAATTCACCCCTCCACTTT.

The V gene is TRBV4-1, the J gene TRBJ2-1; D unclear. Trimming took 0 bases from V and 6 from J, leaving 12 bases between them. The germline CDR1 and CDR2 sequences are MGHRA and YSYEKL. This CDR3 spans 15 amino acids. The CDR3 nucleotides read TGCGCCAGCAGCCAAGAAAAGCTCTCCGGCAATGAGCAGTTCTTC. Encoded protein: CASSQEKLSGNEQFF.